This T cell receptor beta chain was found in a study of cytomegalovirus exposure and HLA in healthy donors. Points from the study as a whole: Cytomegalovirus status was reportedly diagnosed by the classifier with high specificity and sensitivity. Some V segments, TRBV6-2 and TRBV6-3 among them, were indistinguishable and were therefore excluded. Despite most TCR sequences being rare, some public TCRs occurred in many donors. The Asian-associated ancestry cluster reportedly had fewer N-insertions than the roughly 720-donor mean in a later analysis.

On this clone: Its antigen remains unknown.

PCR primers comprised 60 Vbeta and 13 Jbeta primers. Sequencing was performed with immunoSEQ multiplex PCR; in TCRdb, only in-frame clones are kept and a portion is missing. Of about 120,000 clones in the sample, around 75% were seen once. The CDR3 is 16 amino acids. V shed 5 bases, J shed 6 bases, and the junction held 11 bases outside the gene matches. The germline V gene has CDR1 MDHEN and CDR2 SYDVKM. This clonotype originated in a woman between 45 and 60 years old in good health and CMV-seronegative. The rearrangement joins TRBV28 to TRBJ1-4; 8 positions match TRBD1. Sequencing was done on a sample of PBMCs. CDR3 DNA: TGTGCCAGCAGTCACCTATGGACAGGGCGGCATGAAAAACTGTTTTTT. It yields the protein CASSHLWTGRHEKLFF.